A single sample gave rise to the 6 T cell receptor beta chains below, sequenced in a study of blood T cell repertoires in COVID-19. TCRdb keeps only in-frame clones here, not all; method: immunoSEQ multiplex PCR. Of around 150,000 clones listed, around nine tenths are singletons. Sequencing was carried out using peripheral blood. The receptors come from a man between 60 and 70 years old with active or convalescent COVID-19.

The chain uses TRBV6-5 and TRBJ2-7, with TRBD1 identical over 11 bases. CDR1 and CDR2 (germline): MNHEY, SVGAGI. Unmatched junction bases numbered 4, after V lost 1 base and J lost 2 bases. The CDR3 runs to 16 residues. The CDR3 loop is CASSYLGTGGAYEQYF. The DNA for the CDR3 is TGTGCCAGCAGTTACTTAGGGACAGGGGGGGCCTACGAGCAGTACTTC.

This clone was picked up one time. The chain couples TRBV19 to TRBJ1-2; 10 bases fit TRBD1. The CDR3 has 13 residues. Germline assignment: CDR1 LNHDA and CDR2 SQIVND (reference sequence). V gave up 5 bases and J gave up 4 bases; unmatched junction bases: 1. This chain's CDR3 is CASSRDRGYGYTF. The CDR3 DNA is TGTGCCAGTAGTCGGGACAGGGGCTATGGCTACACCTTC.

The chain couples TRBV27 to TRBJ2-7; TRBD2 agrees at 9 bases. Germline assignment: CDR1 MNHEY and CDR2 SMNVEV (reference sequence). V was clipped by 3 bases and J by 0 bases; unmatched bases: 9. The CDR3 has 17 residues. Here the CDR3 reads CASSFFMGSGSSYEQYF. DNA for the CDR3: TGTGCCAGCAGTTTTTTTATGGGTAGCGGGAGCTCCTACGAGCAGTACTTC.

This chain uses TRBV7-9 with TRBJ2-2; D is unclear. The CDR3 is 11 residues long. V shed 7 bases and J shed 7 bases, with 7 bases lying between them. Per the germline V gene, CDR1 is SEHNR and CDR2 is FQNEAQ (reference sequence). CDR3 amino acids: CASKRVGELFF. As DNA, the CDR3 is TGTGCCAGCAAAAGAGTCGGGGAGCTGTTTTTT.

The chain combines TRBV5-4 with TRBJ2-7, with 8 bases matching TRBD2. The ends lost 0 bases at V and 5 bases at J; junction bases unmatched: 7. The CDR3 runs 15 residues. Germline loops: CDR1 SGHNT, CDR2 YYREEE (reference sequence). The CDR3 bases are TGTGCCAGCAGCTTGGGGCCCGGGAGGGCGGACGAGCAGTACTTC. Translation gives CASSLGPGRADEQYF.

The genes are TRBV30 and TRBJ2-2; the match to TRBD2 covers 11 bases. The length of the CDR3 is 14 residues. The V segment lost 8 bases and the J segment 6 bases; nucleotides outside the gene matches: 8. Germline CDR1 GTSNPN, CDR2 SVGIG (reference sequence). The CDR3 coding sequence is TGTGCCGCCTCTAGCGGGAGGAGGTCCGGGGAGCTGTTTTTT. Translation gives CAASSGRRSGELFF.